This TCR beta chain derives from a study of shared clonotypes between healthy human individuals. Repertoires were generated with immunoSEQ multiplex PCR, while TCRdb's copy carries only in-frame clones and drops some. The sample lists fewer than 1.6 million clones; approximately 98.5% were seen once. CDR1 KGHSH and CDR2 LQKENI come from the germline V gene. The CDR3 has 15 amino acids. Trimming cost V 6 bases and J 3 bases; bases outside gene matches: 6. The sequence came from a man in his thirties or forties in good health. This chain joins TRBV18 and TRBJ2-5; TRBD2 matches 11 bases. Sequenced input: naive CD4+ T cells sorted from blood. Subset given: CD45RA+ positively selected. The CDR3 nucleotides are TGTGCCAGCTCCCCTTTAGCGGGAGGGAAAGAGACCCAGTACTTC. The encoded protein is CASSPLAGGKETQYF.